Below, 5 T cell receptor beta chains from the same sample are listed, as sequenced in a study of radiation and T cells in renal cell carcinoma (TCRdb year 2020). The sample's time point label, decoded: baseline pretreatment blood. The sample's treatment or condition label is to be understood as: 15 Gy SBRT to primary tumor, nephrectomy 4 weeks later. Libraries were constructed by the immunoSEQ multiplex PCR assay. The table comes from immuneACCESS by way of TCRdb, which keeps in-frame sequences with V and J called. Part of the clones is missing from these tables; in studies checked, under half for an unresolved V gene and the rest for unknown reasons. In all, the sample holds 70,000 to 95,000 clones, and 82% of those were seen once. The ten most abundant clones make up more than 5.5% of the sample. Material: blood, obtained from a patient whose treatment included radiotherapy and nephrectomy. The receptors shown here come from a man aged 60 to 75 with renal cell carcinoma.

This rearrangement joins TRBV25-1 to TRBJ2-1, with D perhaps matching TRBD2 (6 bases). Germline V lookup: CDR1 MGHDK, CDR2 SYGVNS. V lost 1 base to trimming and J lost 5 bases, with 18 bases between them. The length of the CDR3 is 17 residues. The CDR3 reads CASSEFRTRTGDNEQFF. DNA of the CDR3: TGTGCCAGCAGTGAATTTAGGACACGGACGGGAGACAATGAGCAGTTCTTC.

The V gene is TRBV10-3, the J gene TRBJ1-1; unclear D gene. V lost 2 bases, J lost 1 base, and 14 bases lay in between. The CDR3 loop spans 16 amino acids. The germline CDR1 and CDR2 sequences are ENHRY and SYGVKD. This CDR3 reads CAISEVRGRGNTEAFF. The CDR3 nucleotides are TGTGCCATCAGTGAGGTCCGAGGACGAGGGAACACTGAAGCTTTCTTT.

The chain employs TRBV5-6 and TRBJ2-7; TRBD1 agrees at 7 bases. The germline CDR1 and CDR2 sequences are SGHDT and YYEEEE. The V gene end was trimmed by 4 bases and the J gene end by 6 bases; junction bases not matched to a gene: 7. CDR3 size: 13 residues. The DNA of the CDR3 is TGTGCCAGCAGCCGTGACAGGGTGGCCGAGCAGTACTTC. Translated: CASSRDRVAEQYF.

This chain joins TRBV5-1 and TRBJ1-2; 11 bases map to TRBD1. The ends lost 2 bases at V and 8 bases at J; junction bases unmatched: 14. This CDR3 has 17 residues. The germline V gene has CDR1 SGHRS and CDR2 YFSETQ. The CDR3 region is CASSFSVPGTGGDGYTF. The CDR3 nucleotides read TGCGCCAGCAGCTTTTCGGTGCCCGGGACAGGGGGTGACGGCTACACCTTC.

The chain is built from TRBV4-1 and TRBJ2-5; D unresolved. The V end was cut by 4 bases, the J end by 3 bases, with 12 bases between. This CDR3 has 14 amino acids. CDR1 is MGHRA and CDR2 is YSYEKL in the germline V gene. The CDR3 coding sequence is TGCGCCAGCAGCCGCGATACAGCAGAAGAGACCCAGTACTTC. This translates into CASSRDTAEETQYF.